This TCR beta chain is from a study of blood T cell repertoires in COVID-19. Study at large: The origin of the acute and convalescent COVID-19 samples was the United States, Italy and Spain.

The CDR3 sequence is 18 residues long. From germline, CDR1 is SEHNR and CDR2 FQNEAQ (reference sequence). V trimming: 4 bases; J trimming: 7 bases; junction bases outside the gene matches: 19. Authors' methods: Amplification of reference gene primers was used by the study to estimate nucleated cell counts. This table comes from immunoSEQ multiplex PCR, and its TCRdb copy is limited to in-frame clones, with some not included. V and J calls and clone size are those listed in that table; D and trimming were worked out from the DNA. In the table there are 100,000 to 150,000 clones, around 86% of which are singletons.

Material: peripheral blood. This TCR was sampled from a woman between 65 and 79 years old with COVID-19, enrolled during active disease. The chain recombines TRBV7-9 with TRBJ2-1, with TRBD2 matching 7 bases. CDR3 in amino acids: CASSSPWASGGVTNEQFF. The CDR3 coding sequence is TGTGCCAGCAGCTCCCCCTGGGCTAGTGGGGGGGTAACGAATGAGCAGTTCTTC.